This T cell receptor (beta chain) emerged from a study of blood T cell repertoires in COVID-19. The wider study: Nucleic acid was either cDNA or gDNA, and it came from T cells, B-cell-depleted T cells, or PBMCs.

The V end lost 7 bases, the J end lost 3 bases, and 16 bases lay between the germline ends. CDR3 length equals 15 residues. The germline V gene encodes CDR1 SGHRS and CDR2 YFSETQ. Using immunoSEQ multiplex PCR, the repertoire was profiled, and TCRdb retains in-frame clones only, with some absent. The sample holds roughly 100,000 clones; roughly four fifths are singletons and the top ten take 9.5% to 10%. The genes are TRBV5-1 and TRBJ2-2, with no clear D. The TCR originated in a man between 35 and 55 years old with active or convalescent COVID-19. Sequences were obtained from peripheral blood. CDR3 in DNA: TGCGCCAGCCTAACCCCTTTAGTGGACACCGGGGAGCTGTTTTTT. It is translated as CASLTPLVDTGELFF.